This is a list of T cell receptor beta chains from one sample in a study of T cells in Graves' hyperthyroidism and ophthalmopathy. Via MiXCR, TCRdb re-called the multiplex PCR reads, giving one row per CDR3 protein. The sample records more than 550,000 distinct CDR3 sequences, around 16% being singletons. The sample consisted of blood. The receptors come from a man aged 45-65 years with Graves' hyperthyroidism. CDR3s include the opening cysteine and the closing phenylalanine or tryptophan. A D gene is named only where the DNA matches it firmly. The size entry is marked missing in some rows and otherwise reads once, few, many or a size class.

j_gene | abundance | v_gene | d_gene | CDR3aa | CDR3nt
TRBJ2-7 | many | TRBV6-2/TRBV6-3 | - | CASRLTSTATYEQYF | TGTGCCAGCAGACTCACATCTACAGCTACCTACGAGCAGTACTTC
TRBJ2-7 | - | TRBV15 | - | CATSAWDRSSYEQYF | TGTGCCACCAGCGCATGGGACCGCTCCTCCTACGAGCAGTACTTC
TRBJ2-7 | many | TRBV19 | TRBD1 | CASSIAGQGAYEQYF | TGTGCCAGTAGTATAGCGGGACAGGGCGCCTACGAGCAGTACTTC
TRBJ2-3 | - | TRBV5-1 | - | CASSLGSASTDTQYF | TGCGCCAGCAGCTTGGGAAGCGCGAGCACAGATACGCAGTATTTT
TRBJ1-5 | - | TRBV28 | - | CASSFDRSSNQPQHF | TGTGCCAGCAGTTTTGACAGATCTAGCAATCAGCCCCAGCATTTT
TRBJ2-1 | - | TRBV28 | - | CASTPGGGGYNEQFF | TGTGCCAGCACCCCAGGGGGAGGGGGCTACAATGAGCAGTTCTTC
TRBJ2-1 | many | TRBV11-2 | TRBD1 | CASSSGQGRHNEQFF | TGTGCCAGCAGCTCGGGACAGGGTCGTCACAATGAGCAGTTCTTC
TRBJ2-6 | few | TRBV6-1 | - | CASMPALSSGANVLTF | TGTGCCAGCATGCCGGCCCTCAGCTCTGGGGCCAACGTCCTGACTTTC
TRBJ1-3 | - | TRBV28 | - | CASSLWQDSSGNTIYF | TGTGCCAGCAGTTTATGGCAGGACAGCTCTGGAAACACCATATATTTT
TRBJ1-5 | - | TRBV30 | TRBD1 | CAWSRGQGYSNQPQHF | TGTGCCTGGAGTCGTGGACAGGGGTATAGCAATCAGCCCCAGCATTTT
TRBJ1-1 | few | TRBV20-1 | - | CSARDDGMNTEAFF | TGCAGTGCTAGAGATGACGGAATGAACACTGAAGCTTTCTTT
TRBJ2-7 | few | TRBV4-1 | TRBD1 | CASSQLLGTGLHYEQYF | TGCGCCAGCAGCCAACTCCTTGGGACAGGGCTCCACTACGAGCAGTACTTC
TRBJ1-6 | - | TRBV7-2 | - | CASSLSAGARGSPLHF | TGTGCCAGCAGCTTATCGGCCGGGGCCAGGGGTTCACCCCTCCACTTT
TRBJ2-1 | - | TRBV4-1 | TRBD2 | CASSQELAGGRDNEQFF | TGCGCCAGCAGCCAAGAGCTAGCGGGAGGGCGCGACAATGAGCAGTTCTTC
TRBJ1-1 | many | TRBV29-1 | - | CSVRTLGRNTEAFF | TGCAGCGTTCGCACGTTGGGGCGGAACACTGAAGCTTTCTTT
TRBJ2-3 | few | TRBV28 | TRBD2 | CASSSRLAGDEDTQYF | TGTGCCAGCAGTTCTAGACTAGCGGGAGACGAAGATACGCAGTATTTT
TRBJ1-2 | - | TRBV28 | - | CASSFRIPRVKDYGYAF | TGTGCCAGCAGTTTCCGCATACCCAGGGTTAAGGACTATGGCTACGCCTTC
TRBJ1-1 | many | TRBV2 | - | CASSDPTEDLNTEAFF | TGTGCCAGCAGTGACCCAACCGAGGACTTGAACACTGAAGCTTTCTTT
TRBJ2-3 | many | TRBV12-3/TRBV12-4 | - | CASSFGGGAKDTQYF | TGTGCCAGCAGTTTTGGTGGCGGAGCGAAAGATACGCAGTATTTT
TRBJ2-7 | many | TRBV11-2 | TRBD2 | CASSTLAGLTYEQYF | TGTGCCAGCAGCACTTTAGCGGGACTCACCTACGAGCAGTACTTC
TRBJ1-5 | many | TRBV2 | - | CASNRDTSNQPQHF | TGTGCCAGCAACCGGGACACTAGCAATCAGCCCCAGCATTTT
TRBJ2-7 | - | TRBV20-1 | - | CSARYRVNEQYF | TGCAGTGCCCGTTACAGGGTAAACGAGCAGTACTTC
TRBJ2-1 | few | TRBV9 | TRBD2 | CASKAGESNEQFF | TGTGCCAGCAAAGCGGGGGAATCCAATGAGCAGTTCTTC
TRBJ1-2 | - | TRBV29-1 | - | CSVEDPGGRGVYGYTF | TGCAGCGTTGAAGATCCGGGGGGTCGGGGGGTGTATGGCTACACCTTC
TRBJ2-1 | - | TRBV6-1 | TRBD2 | CASRGLAEMGNEQFF | TGTGCCAGCAGGGGACTAGCGGAAATGGGAAATGAGCAGTTCTTC
TRBJ2-1 | many | TRBV20-1 | - | CSGENNEQFF | TGCAGTGGGGAAAACAATGAGCAGTTCTTC
TRBJ2-7 | few | TRBV28 | - | CASSLGIHEQYF | TGTGCCAGCAGTTTAGGAATCCACGAGCAGTACTTC
TRBJ1-1 | - | TRBV5-1 | - | CASSFLQEDTEAFF | TGCGCCAGCAGCTTCCTACAGGAGGACACTGAAGCTTTCTTT
TRBJ2-2 | - | TRBV20-1 | TRBD2 | CSALHRGLAGGPTGELFF | TGCAGTGCTCTCCATAGGGGACTAGCGGGAGGGCCTACCGGGGAGCTGTTTTTT
TRBJ1-4 | many | TRBV12-3/TRBV12-4 | - | CASSFARPGEKLFF | TGTGCCAGCAGTTTCGCCCGACCCGGTGAAAAACTGTTTTTT
TRBJ2-7 | - | TRBV29-1 | TRBD1 | CSFTTGNYEQYF | TGCAGTTTTACGACAGGGAACTACGAGCAGTACTTC
TRBJ1-1 | many | TRBV19 | TRBD1 | CASSIGQGRNTEAFF | TGTGCCAGTAGTATCGGACAGGGCAGGAACACTGAAGCTTTCTTT
TRBJ1-1 | many | TRBV24-1 | - | CATSPPGEKSGNTEAFF | TGTGCCACCAGTCCTCCAGGGGAGAAAAGCGGGAACACTGAAGCTTTCTTT
TRBJ2-7 | many | TRBV19 | TRBD2 | CASSTTLAGGTYEQYF | TGTGCCAGTAGTACGACTTTAGCGGGAGGTACCTACGAGCAGTACTTC
TRBJ1-2 | few | TRBV28 | TRBD1 | CASSAPGQGDYGYTF | TGTGCCAGCAGCGCTCCGGGACAGGGTGACTATGGCTACACCTTC
TRBJ1-5 | few | TRBV3-1 | - | CASSQGFSGNQPQHF | TGTGCCAGCAGCCAAGGCTTCTCAGGTAATCAGCCCCAGCATTTT
TRBJ2-7 | - | TRBV3-1 | - | CASSQDEGVGGRYEQYF | TGTGCCAGCAGCCAAGATGAGGGAGTGGGAGGCCGCTACGAGCAGTACTTC
TRBJ1-1 | - | TRBV16 | - | CASSQYDRQLNTEAFF | TGTGCCAGCAGCCAATATGATAGACAGTTGAACACTGAAGCTTTCTTT
TRBJ1-5 | few | TRBV12-5 | - | CASGVSNQPQHF | TGTGCTAGTGGAGTAAGCAATCAGCCCCAGCATTTT
TRBJ2-7 | many | TRBV28 | - | CASSLGGRGEQYF | TGTGCCAGCAGTTTAGGGGGGCGTGGCGAGCAGTACTTC
TRBJ1-5 | many | TRBV2 | - | CASSTEYNQPQHF | TGTGCCAGCAGTACTGAGTACAATCAGCCCCAGCATTTT
TRBJ2-5 | many | TRBV5-6 | - | CASSSTGTRQETQYF | TGTGCCAGCAGCTCTACAGGGACTCGGCAAGAGACCCAGTACTTC
TRBJ2-7 | few | TRBV4-3 | TRBD2 | CASSHDWQREILYEQYF | TGCGCCAGCAGCCATGACTGGCAGCGGGAGATCTTGTACGAGCAGTACTTC
TRBJ2-7 | few | TRBV20-1 | TRBD2 | CSATTSGHYEQYF | TGCAGTGCAACGACTAGCGGGCATTACGAGCAGTACTTC
TRBJ1-6 | many | TRBV6-1 | TRBD1 | CASRGGTGRGGGSPLHF | TGTGCCAGCAGGGGCGGGACAGGACGGGGAGGAGGTTCACCCCTCCACTTT
TRBJ2-3 | - | TRBV2 | TRBD2 | CASQTGTSVLNTQYF | TGTGCCAGCCAGACCGGGACTAGCGTATTGAATACGCAGTATTTT
TRBJ1-1 | many | TRBV20-1 | - | CSTSPVNTEAFF | TGCAGCACAAGTCCCGTGAACACTGAAGCTTTCTTT
TRBJ2-5 | - | TRBV12-3/TRBV12-4 | TRBD1 | CASSFEAGGRETQYF | TGTGCCAGCAGTTTTGAGGCAGGGGGTAGGGAGACCCAGTACTTC